The sequence of this TCR beta chain was determined in a study of T cell changes during pregnancy in multiple sclerosis (dated by TCRdb to about 2019). Notes on the research overall: The study examined how the T cell repertoire changed over the course of pregnancy in women with multiple sclerosis.

As to this clone: Its antigen is not yet known. Per-base qualities were not stored, and no clone one base away is much larger.

The germline V end is reduced by 3 bases and the J end by 7 bases; junction bases left unmatched: 5. In the germline V gene, CDR1 corresponds to LGHNA and CDR2 to YSLEER. CDR3 length: 15 amino acids, cysteine to phenylalanine. Of the read, only the CDR3 DNA is kept; its 45 bases are in frame from base 1. The library was prepared using the immunoSEQ multiplex PCR assay. Drawn from immuneACCESS, this table holds only the in-frame rearrangements with V and J called that TCRdb kept. Clones are partly lost; checked studies trace under half to an unresolved V gene and leave the rest unexplained. The sample profile shows around 53,000 clones; about 92% of them were found once. In total, the top ten clones hold approximately 2.8% of the sample.

The sequence is built from TRBV4-3 and TRBJ1-5, with 11 middle bases fitting TRBD1. This TCR was recovered from a female donor with multiple sclerosis, enrolled in a pregnancy study. The source was CD8+ T cells from peripheral blood mononuclear cells, collected before pregnancy. The CDR3 region: CASSQDRGLGQPQHF. The DNA is TGCGCCAGCAGCCAGGACAGGGGGCTTGGACAGCCCCAGCATTTT.